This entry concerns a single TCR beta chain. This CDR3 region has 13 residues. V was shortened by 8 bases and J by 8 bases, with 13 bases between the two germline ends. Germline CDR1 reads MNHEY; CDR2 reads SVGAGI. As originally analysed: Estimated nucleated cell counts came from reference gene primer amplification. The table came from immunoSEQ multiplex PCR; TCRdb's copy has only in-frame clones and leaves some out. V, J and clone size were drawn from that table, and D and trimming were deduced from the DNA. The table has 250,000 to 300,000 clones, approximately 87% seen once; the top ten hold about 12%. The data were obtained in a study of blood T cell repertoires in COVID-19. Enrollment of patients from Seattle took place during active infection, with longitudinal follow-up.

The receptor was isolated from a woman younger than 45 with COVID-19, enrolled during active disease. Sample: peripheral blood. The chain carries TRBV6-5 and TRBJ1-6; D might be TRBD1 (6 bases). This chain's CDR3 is CASCRTVDSPLHF. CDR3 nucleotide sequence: TGTGCCAGCTGCCGGACAGTTGATTCACCCCTCCACTTT.